Below, 29 T cell receptor beta chains from the same sample are listed, as sequenced in a study of blood T cell repertoires in COVID-19. Generated by immunoSEQ multiplex PCR, the TCRdb table keeps only in-frame clones and is missing some. The sample lists 310,000 or so clones; about 87% were seen once. The material sequenced was peripheral blood. The receptors stem from a man aged 70 or older with acute or convalescent COVID-19.

The V gene is TRBV5-1, the J gene TRBJ2-2; D may be TRBD1 (6 bases). This CDR3 region has 15 residues. With 7 bases removed from V and 0 bases from J, the gap between germline ends came to 13 bases. CDR1 and CDR2 (germline): SGHRS, YFSETQ. CDR3 amino acids: CASCRDNSNTGELFF. The CDR3 coding sequence is TGCGCCAGCTGCCGGGACAATTCGAACACCGGGGAGCTGTTTTTT. Full variable domain (missing parts from reference TRBV5-1 and TRBJ2-2): KAGVTQTPRYLIKTRGQQVTLSCSPISGHRSVSWYQQTPGQGLQFLFEYFSETQRNKGNFPGRFSGRQFSNSRSEMNVSTLELGDSALYLCASCRDNSNTGELFFGEGSRLTVL.

V is TRBV7-8 and J is TRBJ1-3; 7 nucleotides agree with TRBD1. Germline V gene sequence: CDR1 SGHVS, CDR2 FQNEAQ. There are 14 residues in the CDR3. Losses at the gene ends were 5 bases for V and 2 bases for J; bases not matched to a gene: 3. CDR3 sequence (DNA): TGTGCCAGCAGCAGGACAGGAACTGGAAACACCATATATTTT. It yields the protein CASSRTGTGNTIYF.

CDR3 DNA sequence: TGTGCCAGCAGCCCCTCGACAGGGGAATTCACAGATACGCAGTATTTT. It encodes CASSPSTGEFTDTQYF. The chain links TRBV5-4 to TRBJ2-3; 8 nucleotides align to TRBD1. Germline V lookup: CDR1 SGHNT, CDR2 YYREEE (reference sequence). The V and J ends lost 4 bases and 2 bases, in that order; junction bases with no gene match: 9. The CDR3 runs 16 residues.

This clone came up once. V and J are TRBV28 and TRBJ1-3; possible D gene TRBD1, 5 bases. From germline, CDR1 is MDHEN and CDR2 SYDVKM. The CDR3 spans 15 residues. With 2 bases removed from V and 2 bases from J, the gap between germline ends came to 10 bases. CDR3 protein: CASSLIGAAGNTIYF. DNA of the CDR3: TGTGCCAGCAGTTTAATAGGGGCTGCTGGAAACACCATATATTTT.

This clone was detected a few times. V usage is TRBV19 and J usage is TRBJ1-2, with D maybe TRBD1 (6 bases). CDR3 length equals 15 residues. Per the germline V gene, CDR1 is LNHDA and CDR2 is SQIVND (reference sequence). Trimming stripped 0 bases from V and 3 bases from J, with 11 bases between. CDR3 nucleotides: TGTGCCAGTAGTATAGATGGGACACCTGACTATGGCTACACCTTC. It yields the protein CASSIDGTPDYGYTF.

The J gene is TRBJ1-1, the V gene TRBV6-5; 8 bases are shared with TRBD1. V shed 6 bases and J 5 bases; nucleotides not matched to a gene: 14. The CDR3 covers 16 residues. From germline, CDR1 is MNHEY and CDR2 SVGAGI. Here the CDR3 reads CASSYGRTGMRTEAFF. CDR3 in DNA: TGTGCCAGCAGCTACGGCCGGACAGGGATGAGGACTGAAGCTTTCTTT.

The rearrangement links TRBV3-1 (or the pseudogene TRBV3-2) to TRBJ2-3, with 14 positions matching TRBD2. V lost 6 bases to trimming and J lost 5 bases; unmatched junction nucleotides: 7. From germline, CDR1 is LGHDT and CDR2 YNNKEL (reference sequence). CDR3 length equals 16 residues. The CDR3: CASRPGLAGVRDTQYF. DNA for the CDR3: TGTGCCAGCAGGCCGGGACTAGCGGGAGTTAGAGATACGCAGTATTTT.

The V and J genes are TRBV10-3 and TRBJ2-7; possible D gene TRBD2, 6 bases. The V end lost 0 bases, the J end lost 6 bases, and 12 bases lay between the germline ends. Germline assignment: CDR1 ENHRY and CDR2 SYGVKD. This CDR3 has 14 residues. CDR3 bases: TGTGCCATCAGTGAGTCGGGGGGTACTTCCGAGCAGTACTTC. Translated, it gives CAISESGGTSEQYF.

The CDR3, as DNA: TGTGCCAGCAGTGGCCGACAGGGGGGCGACACTGAAGCTTTCTTT. It encodes CASSGRQGGDTEAFF. This chain joins TRBV6-2 or TRBV6-3 and TRBJ1-1; 9 bases agree with TRBD1. The CDR3 covers 15 residues. V trimming: 5 bases; J trimming: 3 bases; junction bases outside the gene matches: 7. Germline assignment: CDR1 MNHEY and CDR2 SVGEGT.

The V and J genes are TRBV6-5 and TRBJ1-4, with D possibly matching TRBD1 (6 bases). Germline V gene data show CDR1 as MNHEY and CDR2 as SVGAGI. With 6 bases removed from V and 5 bases from J, the gap between germline ends came to 13 bases. This CDR3 contains 14 residues. CDR3 coding DNA: TGTGCCAGCAGAAAACAGGGTGACAATGAAAAACTGTTTTTT. This translates into CASRKQGDNEKLFF.

The rearrangement uses TRBV5-5 and TRBJ1-4; tentatively, D is TRBD1 (5 bases). This CDR3 contains 15 residues. Trimming pared 1 base from V and 7 bases from J, leaving 14 bases between. Germline V lookup: CDR1 SGHKS, CDR2 YYEKEE (reference sequence). This CDR3 reads CASSLRQGGGEKLFF. The DNA of the CDR3 is TGTGCCAGCAGCTTGCGCCAGGGCGGGGGTGAAAAACTGTTTTTT.

The chain couples TRBV28 to TRBJ2-1; 9 positions match TRBD2. The CDR3 has 15 amino acids. Germline V lookup: CDR1 MDHEN, CDR2 SYDVKM. J lost 5 bases, V lost 7 bases, and 9 bases had no gene match. The CDR3 nucleotides are TGTGCCAGCAATGCCCTAGCGGGATCTGACAATGAGCAGTTCTTC. Encoded protein: CASNALAGSDNEQFF.

The chain links TRBV6-5 to TRBJ2-2; TRBD1 matches 7 bases. CDR3 length: 14 amino acids. Germline CDR1 reads MNHEY; CDR2 reads SVGAGI. Germline trimming cut 6 bases from V and 6 bases from J; bases unmatched to any gene: 7. The CDR3 sequence is CASSRQGGSGELFF. DNA for the CDR3: TGTGCCAGCAGCAGACAGGGTGGATCCGGGGAGCTGTTTTTT.

The chain combines TRBV20-1 with TRBJ2-2; 12 bases map to TRBD2. CDR3 length: 16 residues. Trimming cost V 3 bases and J 5 bases; bases outside gene matches: 7. Germline CDR1 DFQATT, CDR2 SNEGSKA (reference sequence). The CDR3 region is CSASKTSGRKTGELFF. Here the CDR3 DNA reads TGCAGTGCTAGTAAGACTAGCGGGAGAAAGACCGGGGAGCTGTTTTTT.

This chain uses TRBV2 with TRBJ1-5; 11 bases agree with TRBD1. Trimming at V came to 3 bases and at J to 6 bases, leaving 4 bases not matched to a gene. The CDR3 is 15 residues long. Per the germline V gene, CDR1 is SNHLY and CDR2 is FYNNEI. CDR3 sequence reads: CASSEGTGGGQPQHF. CDR3 coding DNA: TGTGCCAGCAGTGAGGGGACAGGGGGGGGTCAGCCCCAGCATTTT.

This clone occurred once. This chain joins TRBV24-1 and TRBJ2-3, with TRBD1 matching over 8 bases. The CDR3 has 16 residues. The V segment lost 6 bases and the J segment 2 bases; nucleotides outside the gene matches: 9. Per the germline V gene, CDR1 is KGHDR and CDR2 is SFDVKD. As DNA, the CDR3 is TGTGCCACCAGTCCACAAACAGGGGGGCCCACAGATACGCAGTATTTT. Translation: CATSPQTGGPTDTQYF.

Comment on this clone: The missing conserved phenylalanine or tryptophan at the end of this CDR3 makes a read error likely. The DNA is omitted, as the CDR3 cannot be located on it reliably, and the CDR3 follows TCRdb's listing. This rearrangement joins TRBV5-6 to TRBJ2-2; the table's D call TRBD2 went unverified against the DNA. Looked up from germline, CDR1 is SGHDT and CDR2 is YYEEEE. The CDR3 sequence runs 13 residues, both termini included. CDR3 loop: CASSLARGGLSTI.

This rearrangement joins TRBV7-2 to TRBJ2-7; no clear D gene. The V gene lost 1 base and the J gene lost 2 bases, with 9 bases spanning the gap. The CDR3 loop spans 14 amino acids. Germline V gene sequence: CDR1 SGHTA, CDR2 FQGNSA. CDR3 nucleotide sequence: TGTGCCAGCAGCTTAGGCTTAGAGGCCTACGAGCAGTACTTC. This gives the protein CASSLGLEAYEQYF.

The J gene is TRBJ2-3, the V gene TRBV6-1, with D tentatively TRBD1 (6 bases). Between the trimmed V and J ends, which lost 4 bases and 0 bases, there was a span of 17 bases. Germline assignment: CDR1 MNHNS and CDR2 SASEGT. This CDR3 is 17 amino acids long. CDR3 bases: TGTGCCAGCAGTGGGGTTAGACAGGCCCTTAGCACAGATACGCAGTATTTT. This gives the protein CASSGVRQALSTDTQYF.

This clone has more than one count but fewer than ten. The chain couples TRBV4-3 to TRBJ1-1; D ambiguous. The V end was cut by 1 base, the J end by 4 bases, with 16 bases between. The germline CDR1 and CDR2 sequences are LGHNA and YSLEER. There are 16 residues in the CDR3. Written as DNA, the CDR3 is TGCGCCAGCAGCCAAGGGGCGGGCCGGGTAGGCACTGAAGCTTTCTTT. This sequence encodes CASSQGAGRVGTEAFF.

The genes are TRBV3-1 (or the pseudogene TRBV3-2) and TRBJ2-4; possibly TRBD2 for D (6 bases). Looked up from germline, CDR1 is LGHDT and CDR2 is YNNKEL (reference sequence). Trimming left V 1 base short and J 0 bases short, with 19 bases between. The CDR3 spans 19 residues. CDR3 in DNA: TGTGCCAGCAGCCAAGTGGGGAGCGGGCAGAGAATAGCCAAAAACATTCAGTACTTC. Translating gives CASSQVGSGQRIAKNIQYF.

The gene calls are TRBV3-1 (or the pseudogene TRBV3-2) and TRBJ2-7, with D possibly matching TRBD1 (6 bases). Per germline, CDR1 LGHDT and CDR2 YNNKEL (reference sequence). This CDR3 is built from 15 residues. Trimming shortened V by 0 bases and J by 3 bases, and 12 bases separated the two germline ends. This CDR3 is CASSQDPGVFYEQYF. The DNA for the CDR3 is TGTGCCAGCAGCCAAGACCCAGGGGTCTTCTACGAGCAGTACTTC.

This chain links TRBV6-5 with TRBJ1-2, with a tentative D call TRBD1 (6 bases). The germline V gene encodes CDR1 MNHEY and CDR2 SVGAGI. This CDR3 is built from 14 residues. Trimming left V 4 bases short and J 0 bases short, with 9 bases between. The CDR3 DNA follows: TGTGCCAGCAGTTTGGGACATTCTAACTATGGCTACACCTTC. Protein: CASSLGHSNYGYTF.

The chain recombines TRBV3-1 (or the pseudogene TRBV3-2) with TRBJ2-2, with 8 positions matching TRBD1. Germline V gene sequence: CDR1 LGHDT, CDR2 YNNKEL (reference sequence). The CDR3 has 15 residues. V lost 5 bases, J lost 5 bases, and 7 bases stayed unmatched. The CDR3 coding sequence is TGTGCCAGCAGCATAGGACAGGGCTGGACCGGGGAGCTGTTTTTT. Translation: CASSIGQGWTGELFF.

V usage is TRBV7-9 and J usage is TRBJ1-4; no firm D call. Germline CDR1 is SEHNR and CDR2 is FQNEAQ (reference sequence). Trimming removed 5 bases at V and 4 bases at J, with 8 bases between. The CDR3 is 13 residues long. The CDR3 loop reads CASSLNSNEKLFF. The CDR3 DNA is TGTGCCAGCAGCCTCAACAGTAATGAAAAACTGTTTTTT.

This clone was recorded once. The V call is TRBV9, the J call TRBJ1-1, with a weak D call TRBD1 (5 bases). The CDR3 extends over 15 amino acids. Germline CDR1 reads SGDLS; CDR2 reads YYNGEE. V was shortened by 0 bases and J by 3 bases, with 12 bases between the two germline ends. CDR3 nucleotides: TGTGCCAGCAGCGTAGATGGGAGGGGAGACACTGAAGCTTTCTTT. Translating it yields CASSVDGRGDTEAFF.

This clone occurred once. The rearrangement joins TRBV25-1 to TRBJ2-7; 7 bases agree with TRBD2. The germline V gene encodes CDR1 MGHDK and CDR2 SYGVNS. The CDR3 has 17 residues. V dropped 0 bases and J dropped 2; count of bases not matched to a gene: 10. The CDR3 sequence is CASSEYRGGGVAYEQYF. The CDR3 DNA sequence: TGTGCCAGCAGTGAATATAGGGGCGGGGGAGTCGCCTACGAGCAGTACTTC.

This rearrangement joins TRBV7-9 to TRBJ2-7; D unresolved. CDR3 size: 12 residues. V was clipped by 7 bases and J by 0 bases, with 7 bases between them. Germline V CDR1 and CDR2: SEHNR, FQNEAQ (reference sequence). In DNA form, the CDR3 reads TGTGCCAGCACTGACACCTCCTACGAGCAGTACTTC. Translation: CASTDTSYEQYF.

The chain recombines TRBV28 with TRBJ1-1; D not certain. Trimming cost V 3 bases and J 1 base, with 9 bases left between them. Germline V gene lookup returns CDR1 MDHEN and CDR2 SYDVKM. There are 14 residues in the CDR3. The CDR3 spells CASSFNSGNTEAFF. In DNA form, the CDR3 reads TGTGCCAGCAGTTTTAATTCGGGGAACACTGAAGCTTTCTTT.